This T cell receptor (beta chain) stems from a study of quantifying T cell responses using KT2 cells. The overall study: TCR alpha and beta constant-region primers primed reverse transcription of RNA. The second PCR ran as a qPCR until a predetermined fluorescence threshold was reached. Whole-study findings and limits: Counts of KT2 alpha and beta sequences rose linearly with the number of KT2 cells added.

With respect to this clonotype: Its target is unknown.

An oligo carrying a UMI was ligated to the cDNA 3' end. The first PCR ran 3 to 5 cycles with an equimolar RC1.1 and RC1.2 beta primer mix. TCRdb reprocessed the UMI-ligation and nested PCR reads with MiXCR, giving one entry per CDR3 protein. The repertoire holds roughly 38,000 distinct CDR3 sequences, with 17% as singletons. Known numbers of the T cell clone KT2 were added to PBMC. The clonotype was recovered from a human donor. Material: PBMCs spiked with cells of the T cell clone KT2.

DNA of the CDR3: TGTGCCAGCGAAACTAGCGGGGACCCACAAGAGACCCAGTACTTC. This sequence encodes CASETSGDPQETQYF. V gene TRBV2 combines with J gene TRBJ2-5, with 10 bases aligning to TRBD2. CDR3 length: 15 amino acids. J gave up 2 bases and V 8 bases, and 8 bases lay outside the gene matches. In germline, CDR1 is SNHLY, CDR2 FYNNEI.